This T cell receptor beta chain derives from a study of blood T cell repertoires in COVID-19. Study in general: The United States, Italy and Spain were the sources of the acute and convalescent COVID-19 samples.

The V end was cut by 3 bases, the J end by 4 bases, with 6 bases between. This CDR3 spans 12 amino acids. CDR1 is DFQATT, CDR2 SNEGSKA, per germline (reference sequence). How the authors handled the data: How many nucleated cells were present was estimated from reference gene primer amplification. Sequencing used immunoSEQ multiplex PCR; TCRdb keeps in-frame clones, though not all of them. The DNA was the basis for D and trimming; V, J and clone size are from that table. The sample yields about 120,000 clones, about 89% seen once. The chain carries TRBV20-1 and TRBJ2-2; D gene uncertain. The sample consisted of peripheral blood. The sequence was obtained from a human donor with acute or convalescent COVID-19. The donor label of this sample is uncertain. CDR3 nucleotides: TGCAGTGCTAGTCGGTTCACCGGGGAGCTGTTTTTT. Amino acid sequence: CSASRFTGELFF.